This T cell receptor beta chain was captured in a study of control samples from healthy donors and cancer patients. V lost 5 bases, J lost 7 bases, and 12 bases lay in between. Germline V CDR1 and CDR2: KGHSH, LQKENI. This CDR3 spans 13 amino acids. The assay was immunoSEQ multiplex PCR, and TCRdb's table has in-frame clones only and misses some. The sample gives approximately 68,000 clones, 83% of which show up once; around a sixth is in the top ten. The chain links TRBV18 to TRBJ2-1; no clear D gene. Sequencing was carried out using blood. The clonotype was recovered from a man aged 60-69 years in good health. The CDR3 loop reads CASSSQERNEQFF. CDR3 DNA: TGTGCCAGCTCATCGCAGGAAAGGAATGAGCAGTTCTTC.